This TCR beta chain was identified during a study of cytomegalovirus exposure and HLA in healthy donors. Comment on this clone: Its matching antigen is unknown.

Study findings and constraints: Cytomegalovirus association was assigned to some 160 TCR beta chains. Later on, an analysis tied approximately 17,000 TCR beta sequences to HLA alleles at 0.05 false discovery rate.

V lost 5 bases, J lost 6 bases, and 18 bases lay in between. The CDR3 sequence is 15 residues long. Germline loops: CDR1 MDHEN, CDR2 SYDVKM. Primers included in the PCR were 60 Vbeta and 13 Jbeta primers. Method: immunoSEQ multiplex PCR; TCRdb's copy keeps in-frame clones and lacks some. This sample has roughly 190,000 clones; less than 85% occur once, and the top ten carry over 1.5%. The specimen was PBMCs. This receptor was identified in a girl aged 10-17 years in good health and CMV-seropositive. V usage is TRBV28 and J usage is TRBJ2-3; TRBD2 might be the D (5 bases). In DNA form, the CDR3 reads TGTGCCAGCAGTGGCGTCGGACTTTCCGCGGATACGCAGTATTTT. Translation: CASSGVGLSADTQYF.